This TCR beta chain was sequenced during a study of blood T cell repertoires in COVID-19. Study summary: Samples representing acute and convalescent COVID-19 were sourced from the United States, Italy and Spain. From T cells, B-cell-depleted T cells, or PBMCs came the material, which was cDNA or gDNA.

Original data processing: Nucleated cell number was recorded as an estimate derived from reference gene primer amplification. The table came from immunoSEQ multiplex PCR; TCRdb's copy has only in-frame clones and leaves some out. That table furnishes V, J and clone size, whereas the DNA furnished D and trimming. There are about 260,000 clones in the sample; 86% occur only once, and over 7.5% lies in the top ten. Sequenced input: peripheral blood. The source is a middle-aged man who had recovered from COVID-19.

CDR3 sequence (DNA): TGTGCCAGCAGTTTAAAGAGGAACACTGAAGCTTTCTTT. It encodes CASSLKRNTEAFF. This chain joins TRBV12-3 or TRBV12-4 and TRBJ1-1; no definite D call. The CDR3 spans 13 residues. Trimming pared 2 bases from V and 1 base from J, leaving 5 bases between.